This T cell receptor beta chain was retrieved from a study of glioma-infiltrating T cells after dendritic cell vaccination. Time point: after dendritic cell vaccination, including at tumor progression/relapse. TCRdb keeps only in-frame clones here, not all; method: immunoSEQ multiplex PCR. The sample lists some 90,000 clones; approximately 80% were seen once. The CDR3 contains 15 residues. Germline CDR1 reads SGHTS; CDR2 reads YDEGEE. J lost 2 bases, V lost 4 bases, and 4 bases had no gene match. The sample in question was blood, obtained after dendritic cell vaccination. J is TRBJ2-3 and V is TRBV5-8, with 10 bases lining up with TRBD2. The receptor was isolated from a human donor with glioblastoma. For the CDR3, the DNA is TGTGCCAGCAGCCTGACTAGCGGGCCCACAGATACGCAGTATTTT. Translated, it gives CASSLTSGPTDTQYF.